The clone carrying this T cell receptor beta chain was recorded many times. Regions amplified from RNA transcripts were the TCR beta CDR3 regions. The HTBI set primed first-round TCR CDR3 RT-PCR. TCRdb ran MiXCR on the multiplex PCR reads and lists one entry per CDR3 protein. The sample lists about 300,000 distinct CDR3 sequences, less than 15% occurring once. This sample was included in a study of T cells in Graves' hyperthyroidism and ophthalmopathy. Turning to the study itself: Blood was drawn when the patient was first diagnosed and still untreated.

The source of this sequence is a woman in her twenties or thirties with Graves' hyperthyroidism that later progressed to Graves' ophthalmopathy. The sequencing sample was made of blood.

The CDR3 region is CASRISGSTEQYF. The CDR3 nucleotides are TGTGCCAGCAGAATTAGCGGGAGTACCGAGCAGTACTTC. This chain uses TRBV7-2 with TRBJ2-7, with 9 bases that match TRBD2. CDR3 size: 13 residues. The trim removed 6 bases at V and 6 bases at J, leaving 6 bases unmatched. Germline assignment: CDR1 SGHTA and CDR2 FQGNSA. Filled out from reference TRBV7-2 and TRBJ2-7, the complete variable domain reads GAGVSQSPSNKVTEKGKDVELRCDPISGHTALYWYRQSLGQGLEFLIYFQGNSAPDKSGLPSDRFSAERTGGSVSTLTIQRTQQEDSAVYLCASRISGSTEQYFGPGTRLTVT.